The clone carrying this T cell receptor (beta chain) was counted between two and nine times. V shed 3 bases and J shed 2 bases, with 11 bases lying between them. Germline CDR1 is ENHRY and CDR2 is SYGVKD. The length of the CDR3 is 15 residues. TCRdb analysed the RT-PCR reads with MiXCR anew, one entry per CDR3 protein. The sample has about 680,000 distinct CDR3 sequences, 12% to 15% seen once; the top ten hold around 3.3%. This TCR was sampled from a female donor in good health, serving as a healthy control. Material for sequencing was memory CD4+ T cells from blood. V usage is TRBV10-3 and J usage is TRBJ1-3; D may be TRBD1 (5 bases). This CDR3 is CAISEKGAAGNTIYF. CDR3 DNA: TGTGCCATCAGTGAAAAAGGGGCTGCTGGAAACACCATATATTTT.